Here is one T cell receptor beta chain with its context. As yet, its antigen is unknown. The CDR3 has 11 amino acids. Germline V gene data show CDR1 as MNHEY and CDR2 as SVGAGI. V was shortened by 2 bases and J by 6 bases, with 4 bases between the two germline ends. This entry is derived from a study of cytomegalovirus exposure and HLA in healthy donors. Study background: Earlier results showed roughly 120 million unique TCR beta sequences derived from some 190 million T cells. Whole-study findings and limits: Productive rates of about 90% or about 30% were seen for most TCR beta V segments in an earlier analysis. The likely explanation for a cluster of highly shared sequence variants was sequencing artifact.

This PCR relied on a set of 60 Vbeta primers and 13 Jbeta primers. The protocol was immunoSEQ multiplex PCR, while the TCRdb copy is restricted to in-frame clones and leaves out a portion. This table has some 150,000 clones, 80% to 90% appearing once. Material for sequencing was PBMCs. The clonotype originates from a woman aged 50 to 65 in good health and CMV-seronegative. The chain carries TRBV6-5 and TRBJ1-1, with unresolved D. The CDR3 sequence: CASSYLAEAFF. The CDR3 DNA is TGTGCCAGCAGTTACCTCGCTGAAGCTTTCTTT.